The T cell receptor beta chain described here comes from a study of T cells in Graves' hyperthyroidism and ophthalmopathy. The study defined stable Graves' hyperthyroidism as no ophthalmopathy progression within 18 months. These patients, aged 18 to 65, had recently diagnosed hyperthyroidism lasting under 2 months. Researchers barred patients who had uncontrolled infection, other autoimmune disease, pregnancy or lactation. Used for diagnoses were clinical symptoms, serum thyroxine and TRAb, thyroid ultrasound and orbital computed tomography. There were TCR beta CDR3 regions amplified from RNA transcripts. Researchers ran a first-round RT-PCR on the TCR CDR3 using the HTBI primer set. TCRdb used MiXCR to reprocess the multiplex PCR reads, holding one entry per CDR3 protein. The table shows some 500,000 distinct CDR3 sequences, with approximately 15% occurring only once. The CDR3 length is 12 residues. In germline, CDR1 is MNHNS, CDR2 SASEGT. V gave up 7 bases and J gave up 7 bases, with 13 bases separating them.

This chain links TRBV6-1 with TRBJ1-1; D unclear. Specimen: blood. This TCR was sampled from a young woman with Graves' hyperthyroidism. CDR3 coding DNA: TGTGCCAGCACGGGCGAGGGCTTTGAAGCTTTCTTT. This codes for CASTGEGFEAFF.